Below, one TCR beta chain is given with its context. The CDR3 totals 16 residues. V lost 3 bases and J 5 bases, leaving 14 bases between the germline ends. Germline lookup yields CDR1 MNHNS and CDR2 SASEGT. This sample was included in a study of blood T cell repertoires in COVID-19. In the study overall: Donors in the United States, Italy and Spain gave samples during acute or convalescent COVID-19. From T cells, B-cell-depleted T cells, or PBMCs came the material, which was cDNA or gDNA.

TCRdb keeps only in-frame clones here, not all; method: immunoSEQ multiplex PCR. The table includes 100,000 to 150,000 clones, less than 90% detected once. This receptor was obtained from a man between 60 and 70 years old with acute or convalescent COVID-19. The genes are TRBV6-1 and TRBJ1-6, with D unclear. Sequenced: peripheral blood. CDR3 nucleotide sequence: TGTGCCAGCAGTGATACCGTCCGGGGTAATAATTCACCCCTCCACTTT. This sequence encodes CASSDTVRGNNSPLHF.